This TCR beta chain was sequenced in a study of blood T cell repertoires in COVID-19. Authors' analysis steps: Reference gene primer amplification yielded estimated nucleated cell counts. Profiled with immunoSEQ multiplex PCR; TCRdb holds only in-frame clones, not every one. D and trimming were read from the DNA, whereas the V and J calls and clone size are those reported in that table. The sample has over 200,000 clones; more than 80% are singletons. Participants were aged about 18 to 90 years, lived in around 25 US areas, and enrolled virtually. Which cohort a participant joined came from the clinical history participants gave. Donors in Cohort 3 counted as recovered after two negative PCRs, clearance, or symptom resolution. Per germline, CDR1 MNHNS and CDR2 SASEGT. J was trimmed by 4 bases and V by 2 bases; bases with no gene match: 9. This CDR3 region has 17 residues.

Sequencing was carried out using PBMCs or T cells enriched from blood (not recorded which). This TCR was recovered from a man aged 55 to 70 who had recovered from COVID-19. This chain joins TRBV6-1 and TRBJ2-3, with 10 positions matching TRBD2. The CDR3 is CASSEMVSGGMADTQYF. CDR3 coding DNA: TGTGCCAGCAGTGAAATGGTTAGCGGGGGGATGGCAGATACGCAGTATTTT.